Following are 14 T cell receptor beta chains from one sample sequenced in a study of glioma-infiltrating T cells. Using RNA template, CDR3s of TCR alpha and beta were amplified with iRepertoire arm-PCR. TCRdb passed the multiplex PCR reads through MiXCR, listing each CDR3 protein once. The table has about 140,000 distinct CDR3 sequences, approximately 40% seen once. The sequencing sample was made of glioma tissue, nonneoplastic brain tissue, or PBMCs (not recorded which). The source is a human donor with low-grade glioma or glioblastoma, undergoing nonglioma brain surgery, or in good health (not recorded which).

The CDR3: CASRWGASNYNEQFF. In nucleotides, the CDR3 is TGTGCCAGCAGATGGGGGGCTAGCAACTATAATGAGCAGTTCTTC. The V call is TRBV7-2, the J call TRBJ2-1, with D possibly called TRBD1 or TRBD2 (6 bases each). The germline CDR1 and CDR2 sequences are SGHTA and FQGNSA. V lost 6 bases, J lost 7 bases, and 19 bases lay in between. The CDR3 runs 15 residues.

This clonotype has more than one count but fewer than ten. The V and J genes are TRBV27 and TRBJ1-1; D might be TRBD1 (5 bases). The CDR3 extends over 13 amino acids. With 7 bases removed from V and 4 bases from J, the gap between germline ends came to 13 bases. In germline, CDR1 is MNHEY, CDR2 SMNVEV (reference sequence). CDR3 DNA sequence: TGTGCCAGCACCTCTAGGGGAGGCACTGAAGCTTTCTTT. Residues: CASTSRGGTEAFF.

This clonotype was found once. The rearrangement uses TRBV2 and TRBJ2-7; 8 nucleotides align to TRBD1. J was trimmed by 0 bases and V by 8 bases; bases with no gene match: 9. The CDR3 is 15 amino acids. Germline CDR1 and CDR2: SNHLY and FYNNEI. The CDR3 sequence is CASQKDRDYSYEQYF. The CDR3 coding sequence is TGTGCCAGCCAAAAGGACAGGGATTACTCCTACGAGCAGTACTTC.

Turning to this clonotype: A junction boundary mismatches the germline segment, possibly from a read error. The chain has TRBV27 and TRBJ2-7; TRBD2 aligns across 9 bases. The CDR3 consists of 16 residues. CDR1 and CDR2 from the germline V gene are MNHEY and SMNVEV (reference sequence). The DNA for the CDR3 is TGTGCCAGCAGTCCCCTCTCTAGCGGGGCCTCCCACGAGCAGTACTTC. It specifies CASSPLSSGASHEQYF.

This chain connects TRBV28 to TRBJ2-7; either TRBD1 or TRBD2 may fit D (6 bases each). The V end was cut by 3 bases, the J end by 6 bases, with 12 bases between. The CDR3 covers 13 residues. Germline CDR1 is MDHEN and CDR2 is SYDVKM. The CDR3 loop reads CASSLRGVSEQYF. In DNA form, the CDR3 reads TGTGCCAGCAGTTTGAGGGGGGTTTCCGAGCAGTACTTC.

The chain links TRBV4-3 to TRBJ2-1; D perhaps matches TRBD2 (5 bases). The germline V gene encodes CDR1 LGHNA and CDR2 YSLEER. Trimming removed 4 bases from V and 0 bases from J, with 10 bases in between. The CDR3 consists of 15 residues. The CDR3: CASSPREGSYNEQFF. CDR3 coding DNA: TGCGCCAGCAGCCCCAGAGAGGGCTCCTACAATGAGCAGTTCTTC.

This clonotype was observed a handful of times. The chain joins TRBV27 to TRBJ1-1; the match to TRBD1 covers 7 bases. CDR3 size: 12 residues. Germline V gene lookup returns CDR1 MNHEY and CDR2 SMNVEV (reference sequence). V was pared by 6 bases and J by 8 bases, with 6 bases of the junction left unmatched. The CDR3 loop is CASSQTGSEAFF. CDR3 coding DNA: TGTGCCAGCAGCCAGACAGGGTCCGAAGCTTTCTTT.

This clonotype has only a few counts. Written as DNA, the CDR3 is TGTGCCAGCACATACGGGGGTCCCCTCCACTTT. Protein: CASTYGGPLHF. J is TRBJ1-6 and V is TRBV25-1; D is possibly TRBD1 (5 bases). The CDR3 has 11 amino acids. With 7 bases removed from V and 13 bases from J, the gap between germline ends came to 11 bases. Looked up from germline, CDR1 is MGHDK and CDR2 is SYGVNS.

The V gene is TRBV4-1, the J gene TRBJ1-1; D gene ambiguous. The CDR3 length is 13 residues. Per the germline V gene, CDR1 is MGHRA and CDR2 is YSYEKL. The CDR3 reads CAEPPKGNTEAFF. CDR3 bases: TGCGCTGAGCCCCCCAAGGGGAACACTGAAGCTTTCTTT.

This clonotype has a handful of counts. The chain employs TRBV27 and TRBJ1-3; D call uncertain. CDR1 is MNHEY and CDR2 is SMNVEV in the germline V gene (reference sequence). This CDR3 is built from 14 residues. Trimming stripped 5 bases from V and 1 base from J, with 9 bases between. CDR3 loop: CASSPGFSGNTIYF. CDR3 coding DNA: TGTGCCAGCAGTCCCGGGTTTTCTGGAAACACCATATATTTT.

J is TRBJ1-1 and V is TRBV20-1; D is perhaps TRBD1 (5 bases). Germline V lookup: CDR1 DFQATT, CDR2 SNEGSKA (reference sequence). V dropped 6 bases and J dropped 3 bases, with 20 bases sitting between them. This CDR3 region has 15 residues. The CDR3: CSADPGQVRDTEAFF. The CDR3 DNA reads TGCAGTGCCGACCCAGGGCAGGTTAGGGACACTGAAGCTTTCTTT.

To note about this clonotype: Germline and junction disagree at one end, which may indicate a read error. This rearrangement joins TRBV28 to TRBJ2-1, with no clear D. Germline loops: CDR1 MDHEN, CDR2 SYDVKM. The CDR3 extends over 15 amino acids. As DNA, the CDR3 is TGTGCCAGCACCCTAGGAGAGGACGCCTACAATGAGCAGGTCTTC. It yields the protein CASTLGEDAYNEQVF.

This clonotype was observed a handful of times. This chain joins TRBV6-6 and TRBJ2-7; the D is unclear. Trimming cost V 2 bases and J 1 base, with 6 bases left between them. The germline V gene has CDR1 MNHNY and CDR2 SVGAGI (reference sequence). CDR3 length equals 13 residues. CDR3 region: CASSYRFSYEQYF. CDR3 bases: TGTGCCAGCAGTTACCGGTTTTCCTACGAGCAGTACTTC.

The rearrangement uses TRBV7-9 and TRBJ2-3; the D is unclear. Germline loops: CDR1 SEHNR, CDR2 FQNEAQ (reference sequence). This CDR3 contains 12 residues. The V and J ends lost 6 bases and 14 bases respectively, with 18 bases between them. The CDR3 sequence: CASSAPRLTAYF. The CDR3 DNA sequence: TGTGCCAGCAGTGCTCCTAGGTTGACGGCGTATTTT.